This T cell receptor (beta chain) originates from a study of cytomegalovirus exposure and HLA in healthy donors. As for the study in general: A preliminary data release comprised roughly 80 million unique TCRs obtained from HLA-typed donors. Regarding the study as a whole: The authors judged a highly shared variant cluster likely a sequencing artifact.

From germline, CDR1 is MGHDK and CDR2 SYGVNS. The CDR3 spans 14 residues. With V trimmed by 7 bases and J by 4 bases, 6 bases remained unmatched. This clone showed up just once. Its target is not known. The PCR made use of 60 Vbeta and 13 Jbeta primers. Method: immunoSEQ multiplex PCR; TCRdb's copy keeps in-frame clones and lacks some. Of some 70,000 clones in the sample, roughly 70% were seen once. The chain is built from TRBV25-1 and TRBJ2-1; 8 bases line up with TRBD2. Material for sequencing was PBMCs. The TCR sequence derives from a male donor in good health and CMV-seropositive. CDR3 region: CASNKAGEYNEQFF. CDR3 in DNA: TGTGCCAGCAACAAAGCGGGGGAGTACAATGAGCAGTTCTTC.